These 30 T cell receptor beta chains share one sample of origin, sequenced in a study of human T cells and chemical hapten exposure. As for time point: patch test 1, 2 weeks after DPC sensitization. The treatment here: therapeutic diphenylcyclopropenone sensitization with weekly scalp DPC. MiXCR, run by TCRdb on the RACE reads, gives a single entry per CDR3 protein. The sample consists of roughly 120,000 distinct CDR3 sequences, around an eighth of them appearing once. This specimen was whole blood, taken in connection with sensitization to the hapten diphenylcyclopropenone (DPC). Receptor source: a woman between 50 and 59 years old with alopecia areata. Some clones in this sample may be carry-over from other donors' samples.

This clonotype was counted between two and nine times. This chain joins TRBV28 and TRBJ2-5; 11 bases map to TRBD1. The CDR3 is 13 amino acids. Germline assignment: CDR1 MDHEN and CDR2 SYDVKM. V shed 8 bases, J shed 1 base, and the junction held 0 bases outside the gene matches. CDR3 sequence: CASGTGGQETQYF. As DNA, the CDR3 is TGTGCCAGCGGGACAGGGGGCCAAGAGACCCAGTACTTC. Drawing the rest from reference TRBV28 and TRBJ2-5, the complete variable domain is DVKVTQSSRYLVKRTGEKVFLECVQDMDHENMFWYRQDPGLGLRLIYFSYDVKMKEKGDIPEGYSVSREKKERFSLILESASTNQTSMYLCASGTGGQETQYFGPGTRLLVL.

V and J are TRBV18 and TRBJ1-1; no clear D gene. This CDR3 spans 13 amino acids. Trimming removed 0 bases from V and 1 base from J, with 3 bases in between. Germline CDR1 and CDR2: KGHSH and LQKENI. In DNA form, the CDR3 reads TGTGCCAGCTCACCACCAGCGAACACTGAAGCTTTCTTT. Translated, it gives CASSPPANTEAFF. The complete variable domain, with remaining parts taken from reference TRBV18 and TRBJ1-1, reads NAGVMQNPRHLVRRRGQEARLRCSPMKGHSHVYWYRQLPEEGLKFMVYLQKENIIDESGMPKERFSAEFPKEGPSILRIQQVVRGDSAAYFCASSPPANTEAFFGQGTRLTVV.

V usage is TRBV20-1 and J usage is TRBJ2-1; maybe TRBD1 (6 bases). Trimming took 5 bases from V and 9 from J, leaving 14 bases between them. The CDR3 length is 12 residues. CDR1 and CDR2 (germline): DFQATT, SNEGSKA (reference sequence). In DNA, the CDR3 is TGCAGTGCTGTGAACAGGGTTGGTGAGCAGTTCTTC. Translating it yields CSAVNRVGEQFF.

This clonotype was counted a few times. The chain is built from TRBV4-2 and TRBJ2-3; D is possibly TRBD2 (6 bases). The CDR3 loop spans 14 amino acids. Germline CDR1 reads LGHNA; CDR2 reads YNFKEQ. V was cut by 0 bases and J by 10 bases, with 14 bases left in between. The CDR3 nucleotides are TGTGCCAGCAGCCAAGATCAACTGCGGGATGCGCAGTATTTT. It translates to CASSQDQLRDAQYF.

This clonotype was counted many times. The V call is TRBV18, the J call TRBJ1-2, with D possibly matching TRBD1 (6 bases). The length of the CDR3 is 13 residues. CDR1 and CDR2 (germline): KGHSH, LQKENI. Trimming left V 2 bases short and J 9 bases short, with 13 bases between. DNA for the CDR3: TGTGCCAGCTCACCATTCTCAGGGGAAAGCTACACCTTC. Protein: CASSPFSGESYTF. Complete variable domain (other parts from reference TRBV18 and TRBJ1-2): NAGVMQNPRHLVRRRGQEARLRCSPMKGHSHVYWYRQLPEEGLKFMVYLQKENIIDESGMPKERFSAEFPKEGPSILRIQQVVRGDSAAYFCASSPFSGESYTFGSGTRLTVV.

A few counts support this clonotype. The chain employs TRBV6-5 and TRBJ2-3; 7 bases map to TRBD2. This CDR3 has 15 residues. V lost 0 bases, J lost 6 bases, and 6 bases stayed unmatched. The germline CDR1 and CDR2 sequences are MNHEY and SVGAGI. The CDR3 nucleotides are TGTGCCAGCAGTTACTCGTTAAGGGGAGGGGATACGCAGTATTTT. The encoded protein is CASSYSLRGGDTQYF.

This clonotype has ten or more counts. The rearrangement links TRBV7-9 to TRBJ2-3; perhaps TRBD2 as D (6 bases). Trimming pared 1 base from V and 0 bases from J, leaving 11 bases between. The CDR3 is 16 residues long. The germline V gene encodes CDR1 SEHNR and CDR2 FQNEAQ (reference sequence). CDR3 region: CASSLVSGLSTDTQYF. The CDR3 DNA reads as TGTGCCAGCAGCTTAGTATCTGGACTAAGCACAGATACGCAGTATTTT.

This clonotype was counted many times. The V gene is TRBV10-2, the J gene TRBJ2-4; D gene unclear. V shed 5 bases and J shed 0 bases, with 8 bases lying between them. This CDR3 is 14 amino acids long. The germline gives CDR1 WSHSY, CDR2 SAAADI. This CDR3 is CASSSVTAKNIQYF. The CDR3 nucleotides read TGCGCCAGCAGTAGTGTAACAGCCAAAAACATTCAGTACTTC.

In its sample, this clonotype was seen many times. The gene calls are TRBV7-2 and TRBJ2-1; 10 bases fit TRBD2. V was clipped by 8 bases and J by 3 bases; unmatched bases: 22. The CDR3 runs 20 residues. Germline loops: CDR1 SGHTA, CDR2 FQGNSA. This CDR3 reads CASAGGRGLAGDTYYNEQFF. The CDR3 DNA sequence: TGTGCCAGCGCCGGAGGAAGAGGGCTAGCGGGGGACACTTACTACAATGAGCAGTTCTTC. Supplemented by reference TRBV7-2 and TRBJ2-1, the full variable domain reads GAGVSQSPSNKVTEKGKDVELRCDPISGHTALYWYRQSLGQGLEFLIYFQGNSAPDKSGLPSDRFSAERTGGSVSTLTIQRTQQEDSAVYLCASAGGRGLAGDTYYNEQFFGPGTRLTVL.

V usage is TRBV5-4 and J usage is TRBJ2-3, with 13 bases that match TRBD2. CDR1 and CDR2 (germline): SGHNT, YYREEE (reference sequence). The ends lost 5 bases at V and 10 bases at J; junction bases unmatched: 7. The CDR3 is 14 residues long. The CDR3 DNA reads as TGTGCCAGCAGACTAGCGGGGGGGCATGGTGCGCAGTATTTT. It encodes CASRLAGGHGAQYF.

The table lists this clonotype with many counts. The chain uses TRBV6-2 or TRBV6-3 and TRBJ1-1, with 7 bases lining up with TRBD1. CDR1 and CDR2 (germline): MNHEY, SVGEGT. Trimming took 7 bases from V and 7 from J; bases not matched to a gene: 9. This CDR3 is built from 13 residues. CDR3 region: CASKTGVMSEAFF. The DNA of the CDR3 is TGTGCCAGCAAAACAGGGGTAATGAGTGAAGCTTTCTTT.

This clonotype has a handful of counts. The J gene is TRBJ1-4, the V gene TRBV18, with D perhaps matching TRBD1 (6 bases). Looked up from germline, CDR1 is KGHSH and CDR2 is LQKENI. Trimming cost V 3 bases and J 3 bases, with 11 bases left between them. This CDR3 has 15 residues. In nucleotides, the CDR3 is TGTGCCAGCTCACCCCCAGGGGTGCCTAATGAAAAACTGTTTTTT. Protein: CASSPPGVPNEKLFF.

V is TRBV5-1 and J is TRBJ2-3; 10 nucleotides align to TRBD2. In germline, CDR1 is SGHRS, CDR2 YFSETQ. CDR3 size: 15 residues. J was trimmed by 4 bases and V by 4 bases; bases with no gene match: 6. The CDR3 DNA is TGCGCCAGCAGCCCTCCTAGCGGGGGCCCAGATACGCAGTATTTT. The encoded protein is CASSPPSGGPDTQYF.

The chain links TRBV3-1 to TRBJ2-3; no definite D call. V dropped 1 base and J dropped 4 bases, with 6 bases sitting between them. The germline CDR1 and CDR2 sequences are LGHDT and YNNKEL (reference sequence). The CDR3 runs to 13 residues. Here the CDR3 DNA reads TGTGCCAGCAGCCAAGTCTACGCAGATACGCAGTATTTT. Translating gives CASSQVYADTQYF.

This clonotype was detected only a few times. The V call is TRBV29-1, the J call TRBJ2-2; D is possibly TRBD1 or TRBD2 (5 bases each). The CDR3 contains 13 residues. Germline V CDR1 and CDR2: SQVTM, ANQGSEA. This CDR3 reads CSGTDPNTGELFF. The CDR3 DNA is TGCAGTGGGACGGACCCGAACACCGGGGAGCTGTTTTTT.

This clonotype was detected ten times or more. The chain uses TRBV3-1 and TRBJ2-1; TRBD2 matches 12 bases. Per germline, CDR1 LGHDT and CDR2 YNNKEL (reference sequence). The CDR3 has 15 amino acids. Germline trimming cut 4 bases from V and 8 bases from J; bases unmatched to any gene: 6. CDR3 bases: TGTGCCAGCAGCCCACGACTAGCGGGAGTTGATGAGCAGTTCTTC. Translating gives CASSPRLAGVDEQFF.

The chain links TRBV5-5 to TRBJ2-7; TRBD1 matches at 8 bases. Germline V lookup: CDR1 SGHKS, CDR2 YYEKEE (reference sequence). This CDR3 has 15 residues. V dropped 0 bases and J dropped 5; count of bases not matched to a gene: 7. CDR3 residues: CASSLGTGNYNEQYF. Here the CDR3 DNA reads TGTGCCAGCAGCTTGGGGACAGGGAATTACAACGAGCAGTACTTC.

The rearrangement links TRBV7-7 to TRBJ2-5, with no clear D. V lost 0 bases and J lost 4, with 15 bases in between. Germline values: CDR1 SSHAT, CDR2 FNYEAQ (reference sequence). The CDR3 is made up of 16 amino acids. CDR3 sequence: CASSLAGWGRRETQYF. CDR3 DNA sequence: TGTGCCAGCAGCTTAGCCGGGTGGGGAAGAAGAGAGACCCAGTACTTC.

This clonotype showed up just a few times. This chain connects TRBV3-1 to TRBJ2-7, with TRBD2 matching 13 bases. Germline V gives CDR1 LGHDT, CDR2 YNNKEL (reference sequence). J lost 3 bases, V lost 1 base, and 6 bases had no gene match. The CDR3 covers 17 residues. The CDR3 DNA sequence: TGTGCCAGCAGCCAAGCCGCGGGACTAGCGGGACTCTACGAGCAGTACTTC. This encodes CASSQAAGLAGLYEQYF.

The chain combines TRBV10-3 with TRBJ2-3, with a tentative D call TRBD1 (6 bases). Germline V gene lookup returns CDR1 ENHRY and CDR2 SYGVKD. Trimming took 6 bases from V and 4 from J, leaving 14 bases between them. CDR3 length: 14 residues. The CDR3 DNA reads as TGTGCCATCAGCCCCGGGACAAGCGCAGATACGCAGTATTTT. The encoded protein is CAISPGTSADTQYF.

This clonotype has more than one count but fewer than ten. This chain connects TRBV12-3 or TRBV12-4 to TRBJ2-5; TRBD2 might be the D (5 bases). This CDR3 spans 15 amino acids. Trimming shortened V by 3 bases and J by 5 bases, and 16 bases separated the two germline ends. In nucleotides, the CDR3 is TGTGCCAGCAGTTTCCTGGGCGGGCTAGGGGAGACCCAGTACTTC. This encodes CASSFLGGLGETQYF.

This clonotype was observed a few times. The CDR3, as DNA: TGTGCCAGCAGTTTAGTCGGGACAGGGGGCACCGGGCTGTTTTTT. Its translation is CASSLVGTGGTGLFF. This chain connects TRBV27 to TRBJ2-2, with 12 bases identical to TRBD1. This CDR3 region has 15 residues. Germline-derived CDR1 and CDR2 are MNHEY and SMNVEV (reference sequence). The V and J ends lost 2 bases and 13 bases, in that order; junction bases with no gene match: 8.

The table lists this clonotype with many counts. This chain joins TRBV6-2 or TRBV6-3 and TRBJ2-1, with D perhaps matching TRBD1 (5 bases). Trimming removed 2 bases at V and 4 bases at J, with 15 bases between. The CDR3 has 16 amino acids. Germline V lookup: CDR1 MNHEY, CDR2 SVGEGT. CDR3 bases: TGTGCCAGCAGTTACAAGTTCCAGGGCAGGTACAATGAGCAGTTCTTC. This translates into CASSYKFQGRYNEQFF.

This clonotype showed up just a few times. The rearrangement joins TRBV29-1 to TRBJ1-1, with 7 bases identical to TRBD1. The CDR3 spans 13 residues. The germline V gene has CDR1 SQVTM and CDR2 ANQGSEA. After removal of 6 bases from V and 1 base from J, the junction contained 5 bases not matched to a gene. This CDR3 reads CSVTGRGNTEAFF. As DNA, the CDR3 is TGCAGCGTGACAGGGAGAGGGAACACTGAAGCTTTCTTT.

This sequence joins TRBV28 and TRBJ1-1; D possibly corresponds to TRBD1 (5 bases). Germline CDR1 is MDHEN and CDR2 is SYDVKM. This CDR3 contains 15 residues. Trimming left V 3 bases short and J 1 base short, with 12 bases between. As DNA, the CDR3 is TGTGCCAGCAGTTTCTCCGGGGGAGGGAACACTGAAGCTTTCTTT. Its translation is CASSFSGGGNTEAFF.

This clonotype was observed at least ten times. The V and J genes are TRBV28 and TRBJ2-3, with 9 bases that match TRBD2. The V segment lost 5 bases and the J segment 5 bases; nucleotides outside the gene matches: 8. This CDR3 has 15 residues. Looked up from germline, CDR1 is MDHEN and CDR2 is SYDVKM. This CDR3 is CASSPRLAGKDTQYF. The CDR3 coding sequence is TGTGCCAGCAGTCCTCGCCTAGCGGGGAAAGATACGCAGTATTTT. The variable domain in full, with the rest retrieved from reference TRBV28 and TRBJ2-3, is DVKVTQSSRYLVKRTGEKVFLECVQDMDHENMFWYRQDPGLGLRLIYFSYDVKMKEKGDIPEGYSVSREKKERFSLILESASTNQTSMYLCASSPRLAGKDTQYFGPGTRLTVL.

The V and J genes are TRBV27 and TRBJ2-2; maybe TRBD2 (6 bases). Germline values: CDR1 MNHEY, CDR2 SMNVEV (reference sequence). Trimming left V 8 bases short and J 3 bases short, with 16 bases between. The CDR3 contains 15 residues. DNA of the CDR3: TGTGCCAGCGGGACCGGGACTTCTGACACCGGGGAGCTGTTTTTT. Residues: CASGTGTSDTGELFF.

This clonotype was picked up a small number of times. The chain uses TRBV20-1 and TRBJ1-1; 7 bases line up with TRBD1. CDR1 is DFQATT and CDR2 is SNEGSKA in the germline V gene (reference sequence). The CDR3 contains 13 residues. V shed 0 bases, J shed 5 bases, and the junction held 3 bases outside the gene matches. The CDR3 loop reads CSAREGGLTEAFF. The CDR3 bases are TGCAGTGCTAGAGAAGGGGGCCTGACTGAAGCTTTCTTT.

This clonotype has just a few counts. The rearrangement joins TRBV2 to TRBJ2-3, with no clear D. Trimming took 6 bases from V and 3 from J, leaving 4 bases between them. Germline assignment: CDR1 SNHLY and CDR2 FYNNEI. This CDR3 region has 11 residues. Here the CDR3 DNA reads TGTGCCAGCAGGCTTACAGATACGCAGTATTTT. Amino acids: CASRLTDTQYF. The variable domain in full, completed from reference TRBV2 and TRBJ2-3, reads EPEVTQTPSHQVTQMGQEVILRCVPISNHLYFYWYRQILGQKVEFLVSFYNNEISEKSEIFDDQFSVERPDGSNFTLKIRSTKLEDSAMYFCASRLTDTQYFGPGTRLTVL.

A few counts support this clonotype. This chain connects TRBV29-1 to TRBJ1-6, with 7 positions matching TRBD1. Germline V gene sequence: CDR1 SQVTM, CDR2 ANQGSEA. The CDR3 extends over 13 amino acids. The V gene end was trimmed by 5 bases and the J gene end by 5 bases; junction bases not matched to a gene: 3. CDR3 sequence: CSVTDRDNSPLHF. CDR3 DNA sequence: TGCAGCGTTACCGACAGGGATAATTCACCCCTCCACTTT.